The rows below give T cell receptor beta chains drawn from one sample of a study of CD8 T cells in Susac syndrome. Each CDR3 protein is one row after TCRdb ran MiXCR on the immunoSEQ multiplex PCR reads. The sample includes 71,000 or so distinct CDR3 sequences, 93% of them seen just once. Material: CD4+ T cells from PBMCs. Receptor source: a human donor with Susac syndrome. Both conserved end residues are part of each CDR3. Fields, in order: J gene, V gene, CDR3 protein.

j_gene: TRBJ1-2
v_gene: TRBV7-3
CDR3aa: CASSLTGVDGYTF

j_gene: TRBJ2-2
v_gene: TRBV5-6
CDR3aa: CASSLTSGGTGELFF

j_gene: TRBJ1-5
v_gene: TRBV10-3
CDR3aa: CAISDRYNQPQHF

j_gene: TRBJ2-5
v_gene: TRBV4-3
CDR3aa: CASSQDGQTQETQYF

j_gene: TRBJ2-7
v_gene: TRBV11-3
CDR3aa: CASSPGTQMTVVYEQYF

j_gene: TRBJ2-7
v_gene: TRBV7-2
CDR3aa: CASSLGPATSVYEQYF

j_gene: TRBJ2-1
v_gene: TRBV20-1
CDR3aa: CSARESGTYNEQFF

j_gene: TRBJ2-1
v_gene: TRBV7-3
CDR3aa: CASSLSLSYNEQFF

j_gene: TRBJ2-6
v_gene: TRBV4-2
CDR3aa: CASSQEGLANGANVLTF

j_gene: TRBJ1-1
v_gene: TRBV20-1
CDR3aa: CSARRGMNTEAFF

j_gene: TRBJ1-2
v_gene: TRBV4-2
CDR3aa: CASSQDGLLKNGYTF

j_gene: TRBJ2-4
v_gene: TRBV20-1
CDR3aa: CSARETGGLNIQYF

j_gene: TRBJ2-1
v_gene: TRBV19
CDR3aa: CASSIGLGTSGGHEQFF

j_gene: TRBJ2-7
v_gene: TRBV2
CDR3aa: CASSRGGYYEQYF

j_gene: TRBJ2-1
v_gene: TRBV7-2
CDR3aa: CASSLLATSGYNEQFF

j_gene: TRBJ2-1
v_gene: TRBV3-1
CDR3aa: CASSQDRYNEQFF

j_gene: TRBJ1-5
v_gene: TRBV20-1
CDR3aa: CSAGLPSGRTNQPQHF

j_gene: TRBJ2-5
v_gene: TRBV7-2
CDR3aa: CASSPPGTQYF

j_gene: TRBJ2-1
v_gene: TRBV6-4
CDR3aa: CASAFRGDRDNEQFF

j_gene: TRBJ2-7
v_gene: TRBV11-1
CDR3aa: CASSERVAGDRYEQYF

j_gene: TRBJ2-3
v_gene: TRBV9
CDR3aa: CASSHPGTVRGTQYF